This record looks at one TCR beta chain sequence and its context. Its antigen is not known. This record comes from a study of T cell responses to AZD1222 COVID-19 vaccine. Study-level results: Following two doses of AZD1222, Spike-specific TCR breadth and depth rose.

The data were produced by immunoSEQ multiplex PCR, yet TCRdb's version contains in-frame clones alone and is incomplete. In the table there are some 150,000 clones, about 90% of which are singletons. From germline, CDR1 is LNHDA and CDR2 SQIVND (reference sequence). This CDR3 region has 17 residues. Deletions cut 4 bases from V and 3 bases from J, with 22 bases between. This chain links TRBV19 with TRBJ2-7; no definite D call. Sequenced here: peripheral blood, sampled 28 days after the second dose of the MenACWY control vaccine. This receptor was taken from an adult who received the MenACWY meningococcal vaccine as a control. CDR3 protein: CASSTSRGFPLYYEQYF. CDR3 in DNA: TGTGCCAGTAGTACCTCGAGAGGATTCCCATTATACTACGAGCAGTACTTC.